These T cell receptor beta chains were read from a single sample in a study of T cell responses to AZD1222 COVID-19 vaccine. Here immunoSEQ multiplex PCR was the method, and the copy in TCRdb shows in-frame clones only, minus some. The repertoire has about 120,000 clones, 80% to 90% of them found once; the top ten carry approximately 12%. The material was peripheral blood, obtained on day 0 of AZD1222 vaccination. The source is an adult in good health. Both conserved end residues are part of each CDR3. The D gene is left open where the match is weak.

J gene: TRBJ2-7; V gene: TRBV28; D gene: .; CDR3 DNA: TGTGCCAGCAGTTTCACAGACGAGCAGTACTTC; CDR3 protein: CASSFTDEQYF
J gene: TRBJ1-4; V gene: TRBV6-6; D gene: .; CDR3 DNA: TGTGCCAGCAGTTATGTGCATAATGAAAAACTGTTTTTT; CDR3 protein: CASSYVHNEKLFF
J gene: TRBJ1-6; V gene: TRBV9; D gene: .; CDR3 DNA: TGTGCCAGCAGCGTAGAAGGTGGCCTTAATTCACCCCTCCACTTT; CDR3 protein: CASSVEGGLNSPLHF
J gene: TRBJ1-2; V gene: TRBV5-4; D gene: .; CDR3 DNA: TGTGCCAGCAGCTTGGATACGGGGAGTTATGGCTACACCTTC; CDR3 protein: CASSLDTGSYGYTF
J gene: TRBJ2-7; V gene: TRBV6-2/TRBV6-3; D gene: TRBD2; CDR3 DNA: TGTGCCAGCAGTTACTTTACTAGCGGGAGGGCCTACGAGCAGTACTTC; CDR3 protein: CASSYFTSGRAYEQYF
J gene: TRBJ1-1; V gene: TRBV4-1; D gene: .; CDR3 DNA: TGCGCCAGCAGCGGACGGGACACTGAAGCTTTCTTT; CDR3 protein: CASSGRDTEAFF
J gene: TRBJ1-4; V gene: TRBV15; D gene: .; CDR3 DNA: TGTGCCACCAGCAGAGTTGGGGGCGTTAATGAAAAACTGTTTTTT; CDR3 protein: CATSRVGGVNEKLFF
J gene: TRBJ2-1; V gene: TRBV9; D gene: .; CDR3 DNA: TGTGCCAGCAGCGTATTTGGGAGCTCCTACAATGAGCAGTTCTTC; CDR3 protein: CASSVFGSSYNEQFF
J gene: TRBJ1-5; V gene: TRBV18; D gene: .; CDR3 DNA: TGTGCCAGCTCACCTTCCGGGGTTAATAGCAATCAGCCCCAGCATTTT; CDR3 protein: CASSPSGVNSNQPQHF
J gene: TRBJ2-5; V gene: TRBV30; D gene: TRBD2; CDR3 DNA: TGTGCCTGGAGGGGGCGACTAGCGGGAGTAAGGGAGACCCAGTACTTC; CDR3 protein: CAWRGRLAGVRETQYF
J gene: TRBJ2-7; V gene: TRBV3-1/TRBV3-2; D gene: TRBD2; CDR3 DNA: TGTGCCAGCAGCCTACTAGCGGTCTCCTACGAGCAGTACTTC; CDR3 protein: CASSLLAVSYEQYF
J gene: TRBJ1-3; V gene: TRBV21-1; D gene: .; CDR3 DNA: TGTGCCAGCAGCACTTTTGAGGGCAGGGGGCTAAGAAACACCATATATTTT; CDR3 protein: CASSTFEGRGLRNTIYF
J gene: TRBJ2-1; V gene: TRBV6-5; D gene: TRBD2; CDR3 DNA: TGTGCCAGCAGGGGACTAGCGGAATACAATGAGCAGTTCTTC; CDR3 protein: CASRGLAEYNEQFF
J gene: TRBJ1-1; V gene: TRBV3-1/TRBV3-2; D gene: .; CDR3 DNA: TGTGCCAGCAGCGTAACAGGGTCCTATGAAGCTTTCTTT; CDR3 protein: CASSVTGSYEAFF
J gene: TRBJ1-1; V gene: TRBV7-2; D gene: TRBD1; CDR3 DNA: TGTGCCAGCAGCTTATCAGGGGGCAAAAGCACTGAAGCTTTCTTT; CDR3 protein: CASSLSGGKSTEAFF
J gene: TRBJ1-1; V gene: TRBV19; D gene: .; CDR3 DNA: TGTGCCAGTAGTGGAACAGCAATTACAATGAACACTGAAGCTTTCTTT; CDR3 protein: CASSGTAITMNTEAFF
J gene: TRBJ1-6; V gene: TRBV5-5; D gene: TRBD1; CDR3 DNA: TGTGCCAGCAGCGGGACATCTAGTGGACAGGGGACTTCACCCCTCCACTTT; CDR3 protein: CASSGTSSGQGTSPLHF
J gene: TRBJ2-7; V gene: TRBV6-5; D gene: .; CDR3 DNA: TGTGCCAGCAGCTACGATACGGACAGCTACTACGAGCAGTACTTC; CDR3 protein: CASSYDTDSYYEQYF
J gene: TRBJ2-1; V gene: TRBV6-4; D gene: TRBD1; CDR3 DNA: TGTGCCAGCAGTAGGGGACAGGGATCCTACAATGAGCAGTTCTTC; CDR3 protein: CASSRGQGSYNEQFF
J gene: TRBJ1-3; V gene: TRBV15; D gene: .; CDR3 DNA: TGTGCCACCAGCTTAGACGCGGGCAGGGGAACTGGAAACACCATATATTTT; CDR3 protein: CATSLDAGRGTGNTIYF
J gene: TRBJ1-2; V gene: TRBV27; D gene: .; CDR3 DNA: TGTGCCAGCAGTCCCTATAGTGAGCAGGGTCGTGGCTACACCTTC; CDR3 protein: CASSPYSEQGRGYTF
J gene: TRBJ2-1; V gene: TRBV9; D gene: .; CDR3 DNA: TGTGCCAGCAGCGGTTCGTTTTCCCGGATAGCCTACAATGAGCAGTTCTTC; CDR3 protein: CASSGSFSRIAYNEQFF
J gene: TRBJ1-6; V gene: TRBV28; D gene: .; CDR3 DNA: TGTGCCAGCAGTGGAGAGTCACCCCTCCACTTT; CDR3 protein: CASSGESPLHF
J gene: TRBJ1-2; V gene: TRBV4-2; D gene: .; CDR3 DNA: TGTGCCAGCAGCCAAGACGGGGGTGCGGACTATGGCTACACCTTC; CDR3 protein: CASSQDGGADYGYTF
J gene: TRBJ2-1; V gene: TRBV24-1; D gene: TRBD2; CDR3 DNA: TGTGCCACCAGTGATCCGGGGGGAAGCAATGAGCAGTTCTTC; CDR3 protein: CATSDPGGSNEQFF
J gene: TRBJ2-3; V gene: TRBV4-3; D gene: .; CDR3 DNA: TGCGCCAGCAGCCAAGGATCCTACACAGATACGCAGTATTTT; CDR3 protein: CASSQGSYTDTQYF
J gene: TRBJ1-5; V gene: TRBV2; D gene: TRBD1; CDR3 DNA: TGTGCCAGCAGAGGACAGGGGGGCGGTCAGCCCCAGCATTTT; CDR3 protein: CASRGQGGGQPQHF
J gene: TRBJ2-5; V gene: TRBV7-3; D gene: .; CDR3 DNA: TGTGCCAGCAGCTTAAGTAGGATAGGGACCCAGTACTTC; CDR3 protein: CASSLSRIGTQYF
J gene: TRBJ2-7; V gene: TRBV11-2; D gene: TRBD2; CDR3 DNA: TGTGCCAGCAGCTTGCCTGGGAGCGGGAGTTACGAGCAGTACTTC; CDR3 protein: CASSLPGSGSYEQYF
J gene: TRBJ1-5; V gene: TRBV2; D gene: .; CDR3 DNA: TGTGCCAGCAGTGAAGCGCGGGGGCCCACCTCGCCCCAGCATTTT; CDR3 protein: CASSEARGPTSPQHF
J gene: TRBJ1-6; V gene: TRBV11-1; D gene: .; CDR3 DNA: TGTGCCAGCAGCTTACGGTCAGGGGCGACTTATTCACCCCTCCACTTT; CDR3 protein: CASSLRSGATYSPLHF
J gene: TRBJ2-5; V gene: TRBV29-1; D gene: TRBD1; CDR3 DNA: TGCAGCGTAGGACAGGGACCCCAAGAGACCCAGTACTTC; CDR3 protein: CSVGQGPQETQYF